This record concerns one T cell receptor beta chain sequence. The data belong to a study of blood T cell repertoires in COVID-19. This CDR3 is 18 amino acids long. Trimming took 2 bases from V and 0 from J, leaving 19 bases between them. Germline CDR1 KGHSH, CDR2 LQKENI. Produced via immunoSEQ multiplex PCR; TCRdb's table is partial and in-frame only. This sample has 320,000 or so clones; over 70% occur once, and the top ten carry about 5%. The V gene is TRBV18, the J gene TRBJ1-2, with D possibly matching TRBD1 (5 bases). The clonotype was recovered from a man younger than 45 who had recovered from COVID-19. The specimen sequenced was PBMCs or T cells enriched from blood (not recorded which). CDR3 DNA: TGTGCCAGCTCACCAACAGGACGGACCCTTAGTACTAACTATGGCTACACCTTC. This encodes CASSPTGRTLSTNYGYTF.